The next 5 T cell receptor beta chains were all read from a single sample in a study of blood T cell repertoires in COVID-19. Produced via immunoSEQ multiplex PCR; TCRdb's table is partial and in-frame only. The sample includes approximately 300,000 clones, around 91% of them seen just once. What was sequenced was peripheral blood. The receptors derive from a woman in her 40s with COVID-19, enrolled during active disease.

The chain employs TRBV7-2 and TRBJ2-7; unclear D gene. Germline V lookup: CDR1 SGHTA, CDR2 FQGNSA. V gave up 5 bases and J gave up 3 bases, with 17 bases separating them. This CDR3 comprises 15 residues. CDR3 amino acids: CASSPSPNPYYEQYF. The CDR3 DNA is TGTGCCAGCAGCCCATCCCCGAATCCCTACTACGAGCAGTACTTC.

CDR3 coding DNA: TGTGCCAGGAAGAGGGGGCGAACCGTCTCTTTGAGCTCCTACGAGCAGTACTTC. Protein: CARKRGRTVSLSSYEQYF. The chain links TRBV11-2 to TRBJ2-7, with 7 bases fitting TRBD1. The CDR3 length is 18 residues. CDR1 and CDR2 (germline): SGHAT, FQNNGV. V lost 9 bases, J lost 0 bases, and 20 bases stayed unmatched.

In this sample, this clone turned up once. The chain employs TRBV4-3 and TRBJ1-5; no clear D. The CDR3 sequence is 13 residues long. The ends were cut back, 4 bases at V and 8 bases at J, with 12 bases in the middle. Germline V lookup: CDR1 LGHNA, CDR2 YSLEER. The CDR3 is CASSRRREEPQHF. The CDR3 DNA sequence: TGCGCCAGCAGCCGTCGACGGGAGGAGCCCCAGCATTTT.

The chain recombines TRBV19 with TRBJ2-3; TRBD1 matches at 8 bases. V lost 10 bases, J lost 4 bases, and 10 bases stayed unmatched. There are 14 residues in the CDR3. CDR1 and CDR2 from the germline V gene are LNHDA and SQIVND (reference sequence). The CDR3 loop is CATRDRSFADTQYF. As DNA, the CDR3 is TGTGCCACCCGGGACAGGTCTTTCGCAGATACGCAGTATTTT.

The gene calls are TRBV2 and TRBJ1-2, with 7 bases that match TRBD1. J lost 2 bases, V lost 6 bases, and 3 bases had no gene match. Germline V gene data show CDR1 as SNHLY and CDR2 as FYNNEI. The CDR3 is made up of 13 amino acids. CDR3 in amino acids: CASRLRGNYGYTF. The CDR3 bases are TGTGCCAGCAGGCTCAGGGGGAACTATGGCTACACCTTC. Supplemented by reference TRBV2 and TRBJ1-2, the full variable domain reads EPEVTQTPSHQVTQMGQEVILRCVPISNHLYFYWYRQILGQKVEFLVSFYNNEISEKSEIFDDQFSVERPDGSNFTLKIRSTKLEDSAMYFCASRLRGNYGYTFGSGTRLTVV.